The 32 T cell receptor beta chains listed next were all sequenced from one sample in a study of blood T cell repertoires in COVID-19. The protocol was immunoSEQ multiplex PCR, while the TCRdb copy is restricted to in-frame clones and leaves out a portion. The table includes over 250,000 clones, about 93% detected once. The sequenced sample was PBMCs or T cells enriched from blood (not recorded which). Source of these receptors: a woman aged 25 to 39 who had recovered from COVID-19.

This clone is a singleton in its sample. CDR3 amino acids: CASSQITGLGYTF. DNA of the CDR3: TGTGCCAGCAGCCAAATCACAGGGCTGGGCTACACCTTC. The J gene is TRBJ1-2, the V gene TRBV3-1 (or the pseudogene TRBV3-2); weak D call: TRBD1 (6 bases). V was shortened by 2 bases and J by 8 bases, with 12 bases between the two germline ends. Germline CDR1 is LGHDT and CDR2 is YNNKEL (reference sequence). CDR3 length equals 13 residues.

The chain uses TRBV2 and TRBJ2-5; TRBD2 matches at 16 bases. Trimming at V came to 3 bases and at J to 5 bases, leaving 6 bases not matched to a gene. There are 17 residues in the CDR3. CDR1 SNHLY and CDR2 FYNNEI come from the germline V gene. This chain's CDR3 is CASSDGTSGRAGETQYF. CDR3 coding DNA: TGTGCCAGCAGTGATGGGACTAGCGGGAGGGCCGGGGAGACCCAGTACTTC.

V gene TRBV7-9 combines with J gene TRBJ1-6; the D gene is possibly TRBD1 (6 bases). Trimming removed 4 bases at V and 8 bases at J, with 18 bases between. CDR3 length: 16 amino acids. Germline V gene lookup returns CDR1 SEHNR and CDR2 FQNEAQ (reference sequence). The CDR3 DNA reads as TGTGCCAGCAGCTCGTACCAGGGGTTCGTTTATTCACCCCTCCACTTT. Amino acids: CASSSYQGFVYSPLHF.

The chain couples TRBV28 to TRBJ2-5, with TRBD2 identical over 9 bases. The CDR3 extends over 15 amino acids. Germline-derived CDR1 and CDR2 are MDHEN and SYDVKM. Trimming at V came to 5 bases and at J to 1 base, leaving 5 bases not matched to a gene. CDR3 residues: CASSTRLAVQETQYF. The CDR3, as DNA: TGTGCCAGCAGTACTAGACTAGCGGTCCAAGAGACCCAGTACTTC.

The rearrangement uses TRBV27 and TRBJ2-1; 13 nucleotides match TRBD2. This CDR3 has 18 amino acids. The V gene's germline CDR1 is MNHEY and CDR2 SMNVEV (reference sequence). Germline trimming cut 6 bases from V and 0 bases from J; bases unmatched to any gene: 8. Here the CDR3 DNA reads TGTGCCAGCAGCCAGACTAGCGGGGGGATTCGCTCCTACAATGAGCAGTTCTTC. As protein: CASSQTSGGIRSYNEQFF.

The chain links TRBV18 to TRBJ2-7; TRBD2 might be the D (6 bases). The V end was cut by 4 bases, the J end by 7 bases, with 17 bases between. This CDR3 has 14 amino acids. Germline loops: CDR1 KGHSH, CDR2 LQKENI. The CDR3 loop is CASSRDSQSGEQYF. DNA of the CDR3: TGTGCCAGCTCACGGGACTCCCAAAGTGGTGAGCAGTACTTC. The full variable domain, rest sourced from reference TRBV18 and TRBJ2-7, is NAGVMQNPRHLVRRRGQEARLRCSPMKGHSHVYWYRQLPEEGLKFMVYLQKENIIDESGMPKERFSAEFPKEGPSILRIQQVVRGDSAAYFCASSRDSQSGEQYFGPGTRLTVT.

The table lists this clone with a few counts. The chain joins TRBV10-3 to TRBJ1-1; 7 bases are shared with TRBD1. The CDR3 totals 14 residues. Per germline, CDR1 ENHRY and CDR2 SYGVKD. V dropped 6 bases and J dropped 1; count of bases not matched to a gene: 5. This CDR3 reads CAIRPDRENTEAFF. The CDR3 region has the DNA TGTGCCATCAGACCTGACAGGGAGAACACTGAAGCTTTCTTT.

This clone was seen just once. This rearrangement joins TRBV7-9 to TRBJ1-2; 9 bases are a match to TRBD1. CDR1 and CDR2 (germline): SEHNR, FQNEAQ (reference sequence). The J segment lost 5 bases and the V segment lost 3 bases, leaving 7 bases of the junction unmatched. The CDR3 extends over 15 amino acids. In nucleotides, the CDR3 is TGTGCCAGCAGCTTGCGACAGGGGGGTCAATATGGCTACACCTTC. It translates to CASSLRQGGQYGYTF.

The chain uses TRBV24-1 and TRBJ2-1; 9 nucleotides line up with TRBD2. This CDR3 region has 16 residues. From germline, CDR1 is KGHDR and CDR2 SFDVKD. Trimming took 1 base from V and 10 from J; bases not matched to a gene: 10. The CDR3 DNA sequence: TGTGCCACCAGTGATTTTCTAGCGGGGTCGAGAACCGAGCAGTTCTTC. Translation: CATSDFLAGSRTEQFF.

The chain carries TRBV19 and TRBJ1-2, with 7 bases fitting TRBD1. The germline CDR1 and CDR2 sequences are LNHDA and SQIVND (reference sequence). The CDR3 runs to 12 residues. Trimming removed 6 bases from V and 4 bases from J; junction bases left unmatched: 2. The CDR3 DNA reads TGTGCCAGTAGGACAGGGCCCTATGGCTACACCTTC. Its translation: CASRTGPYGYTF.

This clone was observed a handful of times. The chain links TRBV20-1 to TRBJ2-1; 8 bases line up with TRBD1. Germline V CDR1 and CDR2: DFQATT, SNEGSKA (reference sequence). V lost 3 bases, J lost 3 bases, and 4 bases stayed unmatched. The CDR3 contains 14 residues. Written as DNA, the CDR3 is TGCAGTGCTAGTTCCGGGACAGGCTACAATGAGCAGTTCTTC. The encoded protein is CSASSGTGYNEQFF.

The genes are TRBV7-9 and TRBJ2-1; no reliable D call. V dropped 4 bases and J dropped 2 bases, with 9 bases sitting between them. CDR1 is SEHNR and CDR2 is FQNEAQ in the germline V gene (reference sequence). This CDR3 contains 14 residues. Written as DNA, the CDR3 is TGTGCCAGCAGCTGGATCGAGGCCTACAATGAGCAGTTCTTC. This encodes CASSWIEAYNEQFF.

The chain carries TRBV4-2 and TRBJ2-7, with 8 nucleotides matching TRBD2. The trim removed 1 base at V and 4 bases at J, leaving 12 bases unmatched. This CDR3 comprises 17 residues. Germline assignment: CDR1 LGHNA and CDR2 YNFKEQ. The CDR3 here is CASSQVYPGSGTYEQYF. Here the CDR3 DNA reads TGTGCCAGCAGCCAAGTTTATCCCGGTAGCGGGACTTACGAGCAGTACTTC.

DNA of the CDR3: TGTGCCAGTAGTATCGTACAGGGTGAGGCCAAAAACATTCAGTACTTC. Translated, it gives CASSIVQGEAKNIQYF. The V and J genes are TRBV19 and TRBJ2-4; D perhaps matches TRBD1 (6 bases). Per the germline V gene, CDR1 is LNHDA and CDR2 is SQIVND (reference sequence). Trimming shortened V by 3 bases and J by 1 base, and 13 bases separated the two germline ends. The CDR3 totals 16 residues.

The sample holds one count of this clone. This sequence joins TRBV10-3 and TRBJ1-1, with 10 bases aligning to TRBD1. This CDR3 has 15 amino acids. V shed 3 bases and J 8 bases; nucleotides not matched to a gene: 9. Germline CDR1 and CDR2: ENHRY and SYGVKD. The CDR3 is CAISDPGQGTAEAFF. The CDR3 DNA follows: TGTGCCATCAGTGATCCGGGACAGGGGACCGCAGAAGCTTTCTTT.

The genes are TRBV19 and TRBJ1-5; a weak D match, TRBD1 (6 bases). With 6 bases removed from V and 3 bases from J, the gap between germline ends came to 9 bases. The CDR3 contains 13 residues. Germline V lookup: CDR1 LNHDA, CDR2 SQIVND (reference sequence). The CDR3 DNA sequence: TGTGCCAGTAGCCCAGGGGTCAATCAGCCCCAGCATTTT. Protein product: CASSPGVNQPQHF.

The CDR3 protein is CASRRTLNTGELFF. CDR3 nucleotide sequence: TGTGCCAGCAGACGGACTTTGAACACCGGGGAGCTGTTTTTT. V and J are TRBV6-4 and TRBJ2-2; tentatively, D is TRBD2 (5 bases). Germline assignment: CDR1 MRHNA and CDR2 SNTAGT. This CDR3 spans 14 amino acids. V dropped 6 bases and J dropped 1 base, with 9 bases sitting between them.

CDR3: CASSEQGTQETQYF. The CDR3 DNA reads TGTGCCAGCAGTGAACAGGGAACCCAAGAGACCCAGTACTTC. The V and J genes are TRBV25-1 and TRBJ2-5; TRBD1 might be the D (5 bases). V gave up 2 bases and J gave up 1 base, with 8 bases separating them. The germline V gene encodes CDR1 MGHDK and CDR2 SYGVNS. The CDR3 extends over 14 amino acids.

J is TRBJ1-2 and V is TRBV28; unclear D gene. The CDR3 has 16 residues. From germline, CDR1 is MDHEN and CDR2 SYDVKM. V lost 5 bases and J 1 base, leaving 17 bases between the germline ends. DNA for the CDR3: TGTGCCAGCAGTCCCCCGGCAGGCCGCCTTAACTATGGCTACACCTTC. It codes for CASSPPAGRLNYGYTF.

The gene calls are TRBV5-8 and TRBJ2-7; the D gene is possibly TRBD2 (5 bases). This CDR3 is 14 amino acids long. The V and J ends lost 4 bases and 5 bases respectively, with 16 bases between them. The germline gives CDR1 SGHTS, CDR2 YDEGEE. CDR3 in DNA: TGTGCCAGCAGCCGGAGGTTGTTAGGAGACGAGCAGTACTTC. Translating it yields CASSRRLLGDEQYF.

CDR3 DNA sequence: TGTGCCAGTAGTCCTGAGCCTGCCTACGAGCAGTACTTC. Protein: CASSPEPAYEQYF. V and J are TRBV19 and TRBJ2-7, with D uncertain. Trimming shortened V by 5 bases and J by 2 bases, and 10 bases separated the two germline ends. This CDR3 is 13 amino acids long. Germline V gene sequence: CDR1 LNHDA, CDR2 SQIVND (reference sequence).

This clone was detected only a few times. The chain combines TRBV7-3 with TRBJ2-1; D remains unclear. V lost 0 bases and J lost 0, with 15 bases in between. CDR1 is SGHTA, CDR2 FQGTGA, per germline. This CDR3 spans 18 amino acids. CDR3 nucleotides: TGTGCCAGCAGCTTAACTCCAAGCTCCCCTAGCTCCTACAATGAGCAGTTCTTC. Amino acids: CASSLTPSSPSSYNEQFF.

The CDR3 sequence is CASSQGPEAFF. The CDR3 nucleotides are TGTGCCAGCAGTCAGGGGCCAGAAGCTTTCTTT. The chain has TRBV12-3 or TRBV12-4 and TRBJ1-1; D possibly corresponds to TRBD1 (6 bases). Trimming removed 5 bases at V and 8 bases at J, with 9 bases between. The CDR3 spans 11 residues.

V and J are TRBV2 and TRBJ2-3, with a possible D match to TRBD1 (6 bases). Trimming pared 6 bases from V and 0 bases from J, leaving 10 bases between. CDR1 and CDR2 (germline): SNHLY, FYNNEI. The CDR3 is 14 residues long. The CDR3 is CASRGQLSTDTQYF. For the CDR3, the DNA is TGTGCCAGCAGGGGACAACTGAGCACAGATACGCAGTATTTT.

This chain joins TRBV19 and TRBJ1-1; 7 positions match TRBD1. From germline, CDR1 is LNHDA and CDR2 SQIVND (reference sequence). CDR3 length equals 16 residues. V dropped 5 bases and J dropped 4; count of bases not matched to a gene: 13. The CDR3 spells CASSPERGRTGTEAFF. DNA of the CDR3: TGTGCCAGTAGTCCCGAAAGGGGGCGTACAGGCACTGAAGCTTTCTTT.

The chain is built from TRBV27 and TRBJ1-5; D call uncertain. Trimming left V 5 bases short and J 4 bases short, with 12 bases between. The CDR3 spans 14 residues. The germline V gene has CDR1 MNHEY and CDR2 SMNVEV (reference sequence). CDR3 protein: CASSTGGSNQPQHF. The CDR3 DNA follows: TGTGCCAGCAGTACGGGAGGAAGTAATCAGCCCCAGCATTTT.

The V and J genes are TRBV5-4 and TRBJ2-5; 8 nucleotides agree with TRBD2. The CDR3 has 16 amino acids. Germline V gene sequence: CDR1 SGHNT, CDR2 YYREEE (reference sequence). With 7 bases clipped from V and 5 bases from J, the junction kept 16 bases outside the gene matches. This CDR3 is CASPPAQREHVETQYF. CDR3 DNA sequence: TGTGCCAGCCCCCCCGCCCAGCGGGAGCACGTTGAGACCCAGTACTTC.

The chain joins TRBV10-3 to TRBJ1-3; a possible D gene is TRBD1 (6 bases). CDR1 and CDR2 from the germline V gene are ENHRY and SYGVKD. V shed 4 bases and J shed 4 bases, with 14 bases lying between them. This CDR3 region has 15 residues. The CDR3 coding sequence is TGTGCCATCAGTGCACAGGGAAATTCGGGAAACACCATATATTTT. Translation: CAISAQGNSGNTIYF.

V gene TRBV28 combines with J gene TRBJ1-5; D is uncertain. V was clipped by 4 bases and J by 6 bases, with 16 bases between them. The CDR3 has 15 amino acids. Per germline, CDR1 MDHEN and CDR2 SYDVKM. The CDR3 nucleotides are TGTGCCAGCAGTTCCCCGGCAGTTCTAGGTCAGCCCCAGCATTTT. Translating it yields CASSSPAVLGQPQHF.

This chain links TRBV7-8 with TRBJ1-5; TRBD1 is a possible D gene (5 bases). The CDR3 is 16 residues long. Germline CDR1 reads SGHVS; CDR2 reads FQNEAQ. V lost 7 bases and J 6 bases, leaving 22 bases between the germline ends. Here the CDR3 DNA reads TGTGCCAGCAACCTTAATGGTCAGGGCTCCGTTCAGCCCCAGCATTTT. Its protein product is CASNLNGQGSVQPQHF.

V usage is TRBV15 and J usage is TRBJ2-7, with 9 bases aligning to TRBD1. V lost 0 bases to trimming and J lost 13 bases; unmatched junction nucleotides: 10. The germline V gene has CDR1 LNHNV and CDR2 YYDKDF (reference sequence). This CDR3 comprises 14 residues. This CDR3 reads CATSRETPGQGSYF. As DNA, the CDR3 is TGTGCCACCAGCAGAGAAACCCCCGGACAGGGGTCTTACTTC.

The chain has TRBV11-2 and TRBJ2-7, with TRBD1 as a possible D gene (7 bases). The CDR3 length is 15 residues. V was cut by 1 base and J by 1 base, with 11 bases left in between. The germline V gene encodes CDR1 SGHAT and CDR2 FQNNGV. CDR3 DNA: TGTGCCAGCAGCTTAGCGGCAGGGGGGTCCTACGAGCAGTACTTC. Translated, it gives CASSLAAGGSYEQYF.